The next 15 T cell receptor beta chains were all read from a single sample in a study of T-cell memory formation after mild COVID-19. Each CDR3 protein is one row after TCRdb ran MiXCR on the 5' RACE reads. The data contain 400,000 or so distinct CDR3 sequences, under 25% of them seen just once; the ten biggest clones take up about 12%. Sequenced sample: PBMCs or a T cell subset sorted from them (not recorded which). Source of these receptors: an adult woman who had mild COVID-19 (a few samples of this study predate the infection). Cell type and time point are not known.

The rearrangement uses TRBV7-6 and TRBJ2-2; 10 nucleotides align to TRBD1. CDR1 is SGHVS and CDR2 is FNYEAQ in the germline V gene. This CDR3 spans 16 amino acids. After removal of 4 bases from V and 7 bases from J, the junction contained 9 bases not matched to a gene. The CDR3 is CASSSVGQGKIGELFF. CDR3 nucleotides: TGTGCCAGCAGCTCCGTGGGACAGGGGAAGATCGGGGAGCTGTTTTTT.

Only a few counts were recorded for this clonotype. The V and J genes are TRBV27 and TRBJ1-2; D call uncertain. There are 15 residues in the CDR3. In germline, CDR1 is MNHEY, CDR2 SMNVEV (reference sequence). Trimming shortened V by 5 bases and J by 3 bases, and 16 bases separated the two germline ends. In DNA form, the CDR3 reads TGTGCCAGCAGTCCGGGCGCAACCAGCTACTATGGCTACACCTTC. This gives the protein CASSPGATSYYGYTF.

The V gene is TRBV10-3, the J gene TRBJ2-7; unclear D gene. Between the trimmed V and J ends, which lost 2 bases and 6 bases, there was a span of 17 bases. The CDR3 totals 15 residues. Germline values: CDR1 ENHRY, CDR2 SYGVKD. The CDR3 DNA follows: TGTGCCATCAGTGAGGGTCCTGCCACAGAAGCCGAGCAGTACTTC. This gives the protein CAISEGPATEAEQYF.

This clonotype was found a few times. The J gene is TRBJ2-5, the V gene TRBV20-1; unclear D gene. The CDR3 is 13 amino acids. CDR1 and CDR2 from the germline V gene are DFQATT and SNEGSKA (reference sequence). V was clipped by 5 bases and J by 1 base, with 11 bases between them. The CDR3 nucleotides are TGCAGTGCTCTTTGGACGGTCCAAGAGACCCAGTACTTC. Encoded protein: CSALWTVQETQYF.

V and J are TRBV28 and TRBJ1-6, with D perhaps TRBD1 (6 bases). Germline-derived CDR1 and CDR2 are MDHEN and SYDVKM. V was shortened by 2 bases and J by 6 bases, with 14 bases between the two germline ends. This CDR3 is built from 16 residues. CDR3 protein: CASSLTGGAGNSPLHF. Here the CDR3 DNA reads TGTGCCAGCAGTTTAACGGGGGGGGCCGGTAATTCACCCCTCCACTTT.

This chain's CDR3 is CASSPGTDGYGYTF. For the CDR3, the DNA is TGTGCCAGCAGCCCCGGGACGGACGGCTATGGCTACACCTTC. This chain joins TRBV6-5 and TRBJ1-2; D may be TRBD1 (5 bases). V was shortened by 6 bases and J by 4 bases, with 15 bases between the two germline ends. Germline V gene data show CDR1 as MNHEY and CDR2 as SVGAGI. This CDR3 has 14 amino acids.

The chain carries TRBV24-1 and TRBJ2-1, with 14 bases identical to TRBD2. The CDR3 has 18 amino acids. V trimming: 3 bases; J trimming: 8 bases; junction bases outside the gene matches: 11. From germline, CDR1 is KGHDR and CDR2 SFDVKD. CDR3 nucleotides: TGTGCCACCAGTGATCCAGGACTAGCGGGAGGTTCTGGGGATGAGCAGTTCTTC. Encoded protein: CATSDPGLAGGSGDEQFF.

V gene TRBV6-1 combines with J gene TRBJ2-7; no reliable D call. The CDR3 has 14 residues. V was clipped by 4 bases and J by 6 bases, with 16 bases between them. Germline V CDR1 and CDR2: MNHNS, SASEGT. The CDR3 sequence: CASSGEQMFGEQYF. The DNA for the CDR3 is TGTGCCAGCAGTGGGGAACAGATGTTCGGCGAGCAGTACTTC.

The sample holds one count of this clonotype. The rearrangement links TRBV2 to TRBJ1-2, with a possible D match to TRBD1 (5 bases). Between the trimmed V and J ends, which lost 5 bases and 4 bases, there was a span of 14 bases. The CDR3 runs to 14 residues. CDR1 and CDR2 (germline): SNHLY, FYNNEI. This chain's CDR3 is CASSRIPGPYGYTF. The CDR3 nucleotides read TGTGCCAGCAGTCGTATCCCAGGGCCCTATGGCTACACCTTC. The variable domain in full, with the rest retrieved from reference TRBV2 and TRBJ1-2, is EPEVTQTPSHQVTQMGQEVILRCVPISNHLYFYWYRQILGQKVEFLVSFYNNEISEKSEIFDDQFSVERPDGSNFTLKIRSTKLEDSAMYFCASSRIPGPYGYTFGSGTRLTVV.

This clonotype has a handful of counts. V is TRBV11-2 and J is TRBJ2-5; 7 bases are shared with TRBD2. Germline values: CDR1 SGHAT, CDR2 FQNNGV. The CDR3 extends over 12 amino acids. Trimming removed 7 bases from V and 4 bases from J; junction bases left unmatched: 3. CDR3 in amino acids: CASNGLGETQYF. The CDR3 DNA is TGTGCCAGCAACGGACTAGGAGAGACCCAGTACTTC.

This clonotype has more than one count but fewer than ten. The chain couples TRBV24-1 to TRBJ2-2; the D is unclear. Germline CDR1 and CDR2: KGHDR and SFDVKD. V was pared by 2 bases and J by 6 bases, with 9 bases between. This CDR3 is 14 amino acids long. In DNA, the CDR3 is TGTGCCACCAGTGATTCGTTGGGTTCCGGGGAGCTGTTTTTT. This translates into CATSDSLGSGELFF.

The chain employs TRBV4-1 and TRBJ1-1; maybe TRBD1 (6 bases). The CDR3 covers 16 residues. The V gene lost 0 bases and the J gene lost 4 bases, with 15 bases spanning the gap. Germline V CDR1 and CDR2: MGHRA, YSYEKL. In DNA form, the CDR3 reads TGCGCCAGCAGCCAAGATAGGGGGGGGCTGCGCACTGAAGCTTTCTTT. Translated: CASSQDRGGLRTEAFF.

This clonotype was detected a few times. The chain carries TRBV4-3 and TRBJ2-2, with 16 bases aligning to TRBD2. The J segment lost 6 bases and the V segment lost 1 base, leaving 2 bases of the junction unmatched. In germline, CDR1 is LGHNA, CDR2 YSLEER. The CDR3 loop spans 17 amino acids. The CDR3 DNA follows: TGCGCCAGCAGCCAAGCGGGACTAGCGGGGGGGTCCGGGGAGCTGTTTTTT. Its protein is CASSQAGLAGGSGELFF.

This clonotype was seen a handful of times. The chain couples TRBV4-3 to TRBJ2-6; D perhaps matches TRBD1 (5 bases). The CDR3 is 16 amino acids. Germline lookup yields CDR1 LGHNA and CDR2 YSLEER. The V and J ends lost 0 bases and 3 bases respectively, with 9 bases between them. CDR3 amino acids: CASSQDRVGGANVLTF. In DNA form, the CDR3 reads TGCGCCAGCAGCCAAGACAGGGTGGGTGGGGCCAACGTCCTGACTTTC.

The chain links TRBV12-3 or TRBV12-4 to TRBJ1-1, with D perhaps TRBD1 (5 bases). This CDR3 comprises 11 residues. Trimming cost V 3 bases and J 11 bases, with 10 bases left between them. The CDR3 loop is CASSFDSWAFF. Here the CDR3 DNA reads TGTGCCAGCAGTTTCGACAGCTGGGCTTTCTTT.